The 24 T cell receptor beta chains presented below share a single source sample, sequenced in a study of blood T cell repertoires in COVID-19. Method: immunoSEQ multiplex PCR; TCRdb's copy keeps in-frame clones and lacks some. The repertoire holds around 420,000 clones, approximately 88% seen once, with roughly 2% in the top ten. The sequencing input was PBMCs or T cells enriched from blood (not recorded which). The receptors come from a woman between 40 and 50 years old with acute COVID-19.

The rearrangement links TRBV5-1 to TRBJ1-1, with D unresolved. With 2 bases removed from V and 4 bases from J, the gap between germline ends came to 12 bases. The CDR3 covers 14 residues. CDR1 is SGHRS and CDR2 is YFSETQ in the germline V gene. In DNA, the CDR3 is TGCGCCAGCAGCTTACTAACATATGGCACTGAAGCTTTCTTT. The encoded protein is CASSLLTYGTEAFF.

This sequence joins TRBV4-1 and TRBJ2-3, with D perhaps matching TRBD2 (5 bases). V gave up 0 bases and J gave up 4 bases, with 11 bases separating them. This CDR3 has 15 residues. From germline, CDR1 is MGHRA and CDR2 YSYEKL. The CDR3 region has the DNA TGCGCCAGCAGCCAAGAACAGACGAGGGCAGATACGCAGTATTTT. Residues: CASSQEQTRADTQYF.

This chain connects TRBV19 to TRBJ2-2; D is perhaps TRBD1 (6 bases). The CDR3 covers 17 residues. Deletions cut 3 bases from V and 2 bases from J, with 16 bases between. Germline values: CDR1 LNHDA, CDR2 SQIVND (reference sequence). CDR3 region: CASSMGAGRKNTGELFF. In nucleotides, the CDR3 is TGTGCCAGTAGTATGGGGGCAGGACGGAAAAACACCGGGGAGCTGTTTTTT.

CDR3 nucleotide sequence: TGTGCCAGCAGCTCCAGGGGTTTAAACACTGAAGCTTTCTTT. Amino acids: CASSSRGLNTEAFF. The V call is TRBV7-8, the J call TRBJ1-1; the D gene is possibly TRBD1 (6 bases). The CDR3 spans 14 residues. CDR1 and CDR2 from the germline V gene are SGHVS and FQNEAQ. V lost 4 bases and J lost 2, with 11 bases in between.

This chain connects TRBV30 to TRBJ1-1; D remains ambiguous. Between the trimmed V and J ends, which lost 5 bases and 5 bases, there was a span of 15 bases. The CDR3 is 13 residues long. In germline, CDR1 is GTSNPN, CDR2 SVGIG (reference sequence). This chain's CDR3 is CAWLGVTGTEAFF. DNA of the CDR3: TGTGCCTGGCTCGGAGTTACGGGAACTGAAGCTTTCTTT.

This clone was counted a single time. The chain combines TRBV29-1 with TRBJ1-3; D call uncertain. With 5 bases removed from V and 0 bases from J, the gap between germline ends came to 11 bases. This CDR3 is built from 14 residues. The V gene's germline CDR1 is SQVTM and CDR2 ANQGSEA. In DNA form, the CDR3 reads TGCAGCGTTTTCGACAACAGCTCTGGAAACACCATATATTTT. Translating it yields CSVFDNSSGNTIYF.

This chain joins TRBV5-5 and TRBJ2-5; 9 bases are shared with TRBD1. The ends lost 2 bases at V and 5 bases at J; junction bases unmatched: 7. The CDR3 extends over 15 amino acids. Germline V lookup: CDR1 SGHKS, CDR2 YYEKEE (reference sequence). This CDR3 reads CASSFYRGQGETQYF. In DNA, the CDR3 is TGTGCCAGCAGCTTCTACAGGGGGCAGGGGGAGACCCAGTACTTC.

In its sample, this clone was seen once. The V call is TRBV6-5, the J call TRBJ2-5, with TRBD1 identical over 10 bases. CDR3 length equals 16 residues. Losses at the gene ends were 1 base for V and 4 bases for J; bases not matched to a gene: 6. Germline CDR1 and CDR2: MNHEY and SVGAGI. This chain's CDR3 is CASSYYDRGQGETQYF. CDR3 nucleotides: TGTGCCAGCAGTTACTACGACAGGGGGCAGGGAGAGACCCAGTACTTC.

CDR3 protein: CASSLNGGAFAFF. The CDR3 region has the DNA TGTGCCAGCAGCCTGAATGGGGGCGCATTTGCTTTCTTT. The chain couples TRBV6-6 to TRBJ1-1, with a tentative D call TRBD1 (6 bases). The germline gives CDR1 MNHNY, CDR2 SVGAGI (reference sequence). Trimming took off 6 bases at V and 11 bases at J, with 19 bases between the two ends. The CDR3 extends over 13 amino acids.

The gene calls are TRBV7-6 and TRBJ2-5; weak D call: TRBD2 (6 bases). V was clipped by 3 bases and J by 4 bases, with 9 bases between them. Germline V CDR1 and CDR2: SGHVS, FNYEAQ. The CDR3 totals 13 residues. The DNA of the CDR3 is TGTGCCAGCAGCTTTGCCGGGGGAGAGACCCAGTACTTC. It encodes CASSFAGGETQYF.

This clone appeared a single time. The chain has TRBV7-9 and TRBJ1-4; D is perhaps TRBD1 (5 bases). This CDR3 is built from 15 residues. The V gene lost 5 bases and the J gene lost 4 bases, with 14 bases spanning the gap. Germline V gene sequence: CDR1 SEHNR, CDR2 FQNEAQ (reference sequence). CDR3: CASSLPWGLNEKLFF. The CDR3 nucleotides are TGTGCCAGCAGCCTCCCTTGGGGCCTTAATGAAAAACTGTTTTTT.

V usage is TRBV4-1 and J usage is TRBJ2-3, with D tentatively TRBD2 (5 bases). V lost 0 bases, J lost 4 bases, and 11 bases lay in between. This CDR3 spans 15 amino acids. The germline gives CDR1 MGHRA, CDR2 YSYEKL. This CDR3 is CASSQDSGSADTQYF. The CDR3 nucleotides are TGCGCCAGCAGCCAAGACAGCGGTTCAGCAGATACGCAGTATTTT.

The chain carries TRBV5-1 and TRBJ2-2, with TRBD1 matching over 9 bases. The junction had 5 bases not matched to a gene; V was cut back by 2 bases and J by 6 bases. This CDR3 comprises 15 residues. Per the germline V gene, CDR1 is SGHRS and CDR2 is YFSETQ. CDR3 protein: CASSLGTGQSGELFF. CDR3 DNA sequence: TGCGCCAGCAGCTTAGGGACAGGGCAATCCGGGGAGCTGTTTTTT.

In nucleotides, the CDR3 is TGTGCCAGCAGCCGCGGACACAATCAGCCCCAGCATTTT. Its protein product is CASSRGHNQPQHF. The J gene is TRBJ1-5, the V gene TRBV7-8, with D perhaps TRBD1 (5 bases). V shed 5 bases and J shed 3 bases, with 8 bases lying between them. The CDR3 has 13 amino acids. Germline loops: CDR1 SGHVS, CDR2 FQNEAQ.

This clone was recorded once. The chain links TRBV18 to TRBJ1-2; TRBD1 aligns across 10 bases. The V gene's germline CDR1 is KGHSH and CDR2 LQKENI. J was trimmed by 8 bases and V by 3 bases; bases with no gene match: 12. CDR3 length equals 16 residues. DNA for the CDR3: TGTGCCAGCTCACCGACTGGGACAGGGGTCGGAGGAGGCTACACCTTC. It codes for CASSPTGTGVGGGYTF.

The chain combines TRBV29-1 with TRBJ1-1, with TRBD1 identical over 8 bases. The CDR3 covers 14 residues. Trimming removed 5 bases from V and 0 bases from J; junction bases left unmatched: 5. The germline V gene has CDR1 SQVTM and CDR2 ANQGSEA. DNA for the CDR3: TGCAGCGTTCAGGGGGCGGGAATGAACACTGAAGCTTTCTTT. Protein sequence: CSVQGAGMNTEAFF.

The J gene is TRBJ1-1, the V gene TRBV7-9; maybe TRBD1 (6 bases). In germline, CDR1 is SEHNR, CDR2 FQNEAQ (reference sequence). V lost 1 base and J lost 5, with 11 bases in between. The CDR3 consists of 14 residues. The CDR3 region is CASSLEGGETEAFF. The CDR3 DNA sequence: TGTGCCAGCAGCTTAGAAGGGGGGGAGACTGAAGCTTTCTTT.

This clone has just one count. The CDR3 sequence: CAWSVFIQRGNEQYF. The CDR3 DNA sequence: TGTGCCTGGAGTGTATTTATCCAGCGGGGGAATGAGCAGTACTTC. V usage is TRBV30 and J usage is TRBJ2-7; 8 positions agree with TRBD2. This CDR3 spans 15 amino acids. After removal of 0 bases from V and 7 bases from J, the junction contained 11 bases not matched to a gene. Germline assignment: CDR1 GTSNPN and CDR2 SVGIG (reference sequence).

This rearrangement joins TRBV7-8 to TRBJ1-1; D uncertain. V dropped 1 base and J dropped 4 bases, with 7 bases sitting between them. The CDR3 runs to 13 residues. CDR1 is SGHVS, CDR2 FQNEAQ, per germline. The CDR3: CASSLGAVTEAFF. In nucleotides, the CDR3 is TGTGCCAGCAGCTTAGGGGCAGTCACTGAAGCTTTCTTT.

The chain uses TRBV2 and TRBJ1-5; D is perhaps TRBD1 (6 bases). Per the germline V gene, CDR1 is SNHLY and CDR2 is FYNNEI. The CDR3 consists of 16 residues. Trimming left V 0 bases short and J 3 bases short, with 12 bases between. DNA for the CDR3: TGTGCCAGCAGTGAAGCGCTAGGACAGATCAATCAGCCCCAGCATTTT. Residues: CASSEALGQINQPQHF.

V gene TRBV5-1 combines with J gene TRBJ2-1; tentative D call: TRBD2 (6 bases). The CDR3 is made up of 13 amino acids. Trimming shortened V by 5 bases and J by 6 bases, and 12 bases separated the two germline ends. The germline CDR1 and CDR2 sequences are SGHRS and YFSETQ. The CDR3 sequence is CASSYGGPNEQFF. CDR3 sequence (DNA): TGCGCCAGCAGTTATGGAGGGCCCAATGAGCAGTTCTTC.

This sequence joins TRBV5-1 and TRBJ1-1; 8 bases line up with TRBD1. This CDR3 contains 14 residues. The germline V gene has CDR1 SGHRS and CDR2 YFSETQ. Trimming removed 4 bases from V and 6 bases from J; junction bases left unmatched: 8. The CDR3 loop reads CASSATGDVSEAFF. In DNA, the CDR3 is TGCGCCAGCAGCGCGACAGGGGATGTTTCTGAAGCTTTCTTT.

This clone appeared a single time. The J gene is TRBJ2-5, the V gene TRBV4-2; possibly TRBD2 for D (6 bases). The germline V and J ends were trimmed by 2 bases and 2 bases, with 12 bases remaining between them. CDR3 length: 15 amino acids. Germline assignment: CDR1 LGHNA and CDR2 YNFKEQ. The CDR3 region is CASSQPWGVQETQYF. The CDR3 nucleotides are TGTGCCAGCAGCCAACCATGGGGGGTTCAAGAGACCCAGTACTTC.

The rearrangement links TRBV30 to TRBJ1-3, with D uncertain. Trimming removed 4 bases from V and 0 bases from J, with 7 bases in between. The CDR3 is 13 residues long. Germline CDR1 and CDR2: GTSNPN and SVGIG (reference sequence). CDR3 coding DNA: TGTGCCTGGAATGAGGTCTCTGGAAACACCATATATTTT. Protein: CAWNEVSGNTIYF. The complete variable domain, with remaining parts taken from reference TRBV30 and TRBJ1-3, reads SQTIHQWPATLVQPVGSPLSLECTVEGTSNPNLYWYRQAAGRGLQLLFYSVGIGQISSEVPQNLSASRPQDRQFILSSKKLLLSDSGFYLCAWNEVSGNTIYFGEGSWLTVV.